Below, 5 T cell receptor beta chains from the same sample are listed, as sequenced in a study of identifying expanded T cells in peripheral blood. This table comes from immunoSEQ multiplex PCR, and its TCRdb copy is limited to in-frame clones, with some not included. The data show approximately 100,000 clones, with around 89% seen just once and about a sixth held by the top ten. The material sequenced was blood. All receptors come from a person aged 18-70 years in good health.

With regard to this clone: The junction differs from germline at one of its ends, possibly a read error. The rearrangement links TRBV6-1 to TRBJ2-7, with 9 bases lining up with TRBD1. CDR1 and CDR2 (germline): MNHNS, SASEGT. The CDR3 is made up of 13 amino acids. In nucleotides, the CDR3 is TGTGCCAGCAGCCGGGACAGGGCTAGCGAGCTGTACTTC. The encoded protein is CASSRDRASELYF.

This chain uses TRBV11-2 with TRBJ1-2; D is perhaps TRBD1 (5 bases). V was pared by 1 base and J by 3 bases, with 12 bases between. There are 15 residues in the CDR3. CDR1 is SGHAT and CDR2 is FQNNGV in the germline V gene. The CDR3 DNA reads TGTGCCAGCAGCTTAGTGGGCAGGGAACACTATGGCTACACCTTC. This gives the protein CASSLVGREHYGYTF.

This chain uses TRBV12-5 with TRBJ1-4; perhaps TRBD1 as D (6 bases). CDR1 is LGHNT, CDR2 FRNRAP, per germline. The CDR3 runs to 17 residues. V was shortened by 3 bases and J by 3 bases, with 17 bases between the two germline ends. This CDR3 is CASGFGSTGTANEKLFF. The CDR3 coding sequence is TGTGCTAGTGGTTTCGGTTCGACAGGTACGGCTAATGAAAAACTGTTTTTT.

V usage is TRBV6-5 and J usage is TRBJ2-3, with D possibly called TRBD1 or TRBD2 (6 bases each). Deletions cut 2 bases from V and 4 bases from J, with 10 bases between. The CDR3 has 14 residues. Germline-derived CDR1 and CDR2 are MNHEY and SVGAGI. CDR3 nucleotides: TGTGCCAGCAGTTACGGGGGGCCTCCAGATACGCAGTATTTT. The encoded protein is CASSYGGPPDTQYF.

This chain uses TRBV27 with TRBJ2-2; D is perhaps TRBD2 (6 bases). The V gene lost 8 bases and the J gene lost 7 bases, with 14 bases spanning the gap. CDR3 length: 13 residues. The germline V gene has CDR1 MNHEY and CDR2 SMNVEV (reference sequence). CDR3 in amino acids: CASGPSSVGELFF. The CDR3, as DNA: TGTGCCAGCGGCCCGTCTAGCGTCGGGGAGCTGTTTTTT.